The source of this TCR beta chain is a study of T cells in narcolepsy. Using immunoSEQ multiplex PCR, the repertoire was profiled, and TCRdb retains in-frame clones only, with some absent. Seen here are more than 30,000 clones, around 79% observed once, and the top ten hold 0.85% to 1.3%. The CDR3 is 17 amino acids. J lost 0 bases, V lost 5 bases, and 9 bases had no gene match. Germline CDR1 and CDR2: SGHDN and FVKESK. The J gene is TRBJ2-1, the V gene TRBV14, with 8 bases lining up with TRBD2. This receptor was obtained from a human donor with narcolepsy. Sequencing was done on a sample of CD45RA- memory CD4+ T cells from PBMCs. In DNA form, the CDR3 reads TGTGCCAGCAGCACACCGGGAGGGACTGCCTCCTACAATGAGCAGTTCTTC. Translating it yields CASSTPGGTASYNEQFF.